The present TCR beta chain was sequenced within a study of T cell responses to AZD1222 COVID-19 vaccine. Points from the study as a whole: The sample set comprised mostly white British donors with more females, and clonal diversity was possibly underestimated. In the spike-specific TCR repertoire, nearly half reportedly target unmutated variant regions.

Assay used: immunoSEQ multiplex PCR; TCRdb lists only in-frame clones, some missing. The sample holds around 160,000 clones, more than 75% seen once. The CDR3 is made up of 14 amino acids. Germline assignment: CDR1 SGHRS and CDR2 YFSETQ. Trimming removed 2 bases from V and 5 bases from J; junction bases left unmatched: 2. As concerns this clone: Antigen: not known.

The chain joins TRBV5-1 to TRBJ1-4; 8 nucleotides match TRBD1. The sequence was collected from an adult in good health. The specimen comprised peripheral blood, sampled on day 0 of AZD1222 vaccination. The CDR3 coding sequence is TGCGCCAGCAGCTTAAACAGGGGGAATGAAAAACTGTTTTTT. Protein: CASSLNRGNEKLFF.